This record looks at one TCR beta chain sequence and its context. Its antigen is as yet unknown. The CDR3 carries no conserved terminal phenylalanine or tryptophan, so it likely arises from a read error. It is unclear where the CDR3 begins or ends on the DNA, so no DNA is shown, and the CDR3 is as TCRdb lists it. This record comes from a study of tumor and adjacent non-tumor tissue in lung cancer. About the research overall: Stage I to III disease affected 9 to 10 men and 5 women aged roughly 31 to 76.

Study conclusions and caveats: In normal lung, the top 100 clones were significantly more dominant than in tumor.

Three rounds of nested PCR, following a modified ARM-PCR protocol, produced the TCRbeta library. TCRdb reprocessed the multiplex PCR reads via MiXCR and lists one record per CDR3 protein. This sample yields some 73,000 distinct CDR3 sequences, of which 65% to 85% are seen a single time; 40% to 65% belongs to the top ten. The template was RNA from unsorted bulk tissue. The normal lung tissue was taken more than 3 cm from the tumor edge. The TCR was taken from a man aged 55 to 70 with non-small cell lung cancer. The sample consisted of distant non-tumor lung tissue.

CDR3 protein: CSANPTSGRVNEQVL. The chain links TRBV20-1 to TRBJ2-1; the D segment call TRBD2 is taken from the table without a DNA check. Germline loops: CDR1 DFQATT, CDR2 SNEGSKA (reference sequence). The CDR3 spans 15 residues, counting both ends.